The clone carrying this T cell receptor (beta chain) was picked up one time. Its specificity is unknown. The CDR3 loop spans 16 amino acids. After removal of 0 bases from V and 0 bases from J, the junction contained 5 bases not matched to a gene. The V gene's germline CDR1 is SGHRS and CDR2 YFSETQ. This record belongs to a study of cytomegalovirus exposure and HLA in healthy donors. Whole-study results and caveats: There were around 160 TCR beta chains listed as cytomegalovirus-associated. When analyzed later, the rates of TCR association showed variation by HLA locus, with DRB1 the most and HLA-C the fewest.

PCR involved 60 Vbeta and 13 Jbeta primers. Data came from immunoSEQ multiplex PCR; TCRdb stores just in-frame clones and leaves some out. Among 130,000 to 150,000 clones listed, 76% were seen once. The source material was PBMCs. The genes are TRBV5-1 and TRBJ1-1; 7 bases match TRBD1. This sequence originates from a man younger than 35 in good health and CMV-seronegative. CDR3 protein: CASSLATGPMNTEAFF. Written as DNA, the CDR3 is TGCGCCAGCAGCTTGGCGACAGGGCCCATGAACACTGAAGCTTTCTTT.